This entry describes one T cell receptor beta chain. Data came from immunoSEQ multiplex PCR; TCRdb stores just in-frame clones and leaves some out. The sample includes around 250,000 clones, about four fifths of them seen just once. This specimen comes from a study of blood T cell repertoires in COVID-19. In the study overall: T cells, B-cell-depleted T cells, or PBMCs provided the cDNA or gDNA that served as material.

The germline V gene has CDR1 LNHNV and CDR2 YYDKDF (reference sequence). The CDR3 has 15 residues. Germline trimming cut 2 bases from V and 4 bases from J; bases unmatched to any gene: 3. This clonotype was sampled from a young man who had recovered from COVID-19. The sequencing input was peripheral blood. The chain employs TRBV15 and TRBJ1-4; 8 bases align to TRBD1. The CDR3 spells CATSRQDRGNEKLFF. The CDR3 DNA reads TGTGCCACCAGCAGACAAGACAGGGGTAATGAAAAACTGTTTTTT. Variable domain in full (rest from reference TRBV15 and TRBJ1-4): DAMVIQNPRYQVTQFGKPVTLSCSQTLNHNVMYWYQQKSSQAPKLLFHYYDKDFNNEADTPDNFQSRRPNTSFCFLDIRSPGLGDTAMYLCATSRQDRGNEKLFFGSGTQLSVL.